This TCR beta chain is from a study of T cells in Graves' hyperthyroidism and ophthalmopathy. V lost 0 bases to trimming and J lost 7 bases, with 10 bases between them. Per germline, CDR1 SGHAT and CDR2 FQNNGV. The CDR3 length is 13 residues. This clonotype was picked up many times. Graves' hyperthyroidism qualified as stable when ophthalmopathy did not progress within 18 months. Amplified TCR beta CDR3 regions derived from RNA transcripts. The HTBI primer set was used in a first-round RT-PCR of the TCR CDR3. Using its own MiXCR run on the multiplex PCR reads, TCRdb lists one record per CDR3 protein. The data show about 380,000 distinct CDR3 sequences, approximately 15% seen once.

The chain employs TRBV11-2 and TRBJ2-7; tentatively, D is TRBD1 or TRBD2 (5 bases each). Input material: blood. The receptor was derived from a woman in her fifties or sixties with Graves' hyperthyroidism. The CDR3 DNA sequence: TGTGCCAGCAGCTTAGAGCCCGGGGCTGAGCAGTACTTC. This gives the protein CASSLEPGAEQYF.